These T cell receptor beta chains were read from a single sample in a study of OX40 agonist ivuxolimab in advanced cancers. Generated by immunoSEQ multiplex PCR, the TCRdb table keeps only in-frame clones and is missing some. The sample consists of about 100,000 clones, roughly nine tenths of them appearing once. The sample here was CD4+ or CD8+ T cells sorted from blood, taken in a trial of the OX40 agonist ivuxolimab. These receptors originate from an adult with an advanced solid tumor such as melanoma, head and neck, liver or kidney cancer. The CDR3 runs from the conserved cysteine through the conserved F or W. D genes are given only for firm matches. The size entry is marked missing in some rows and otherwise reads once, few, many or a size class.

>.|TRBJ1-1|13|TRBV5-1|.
TGCGCCAGCAGCGTCCAGGAGAGCACTGAAGCTTTCTTT
CASSVQESTEAFF
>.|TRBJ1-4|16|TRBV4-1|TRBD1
TGCGCCAGCAGCACCCGGCAGGGACAGGTAGAAGAAAAACTGTTTTTT
CASSTRQGQVEEKLFF
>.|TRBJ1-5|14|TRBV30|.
TGTGCCTGGAGTCCGGGGGGTGGAAATCAGCCCCAGCATTTT
CAWSPGGGNQPQHF
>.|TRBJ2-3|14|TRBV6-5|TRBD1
TGTGCCAGCAGTGAACAGGGGGCGGGAGATACGCAGTATTTT
CASSEQGAGDTQYF
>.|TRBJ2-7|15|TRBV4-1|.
TGCGCCAGCAGCGAGGGACTGGCGGCCGTCTACGAGCAGTACTTC
CASSEGLAAVYEQYF
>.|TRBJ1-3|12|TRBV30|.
TGTGCCTGGGGACAGTTCGGAAACACCATATATTTT
CAWGQFGNTIYF
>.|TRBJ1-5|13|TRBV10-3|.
TGTGCCATCAGTGTGGGGACGAATCAGCCCCAGCATTTT
CAISVGTNQPQHF
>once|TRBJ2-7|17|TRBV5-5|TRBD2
TGTGCCAGCAGCTCGGGACTAGCGGGAGGGCCGGGCTACGAGCAGTACTTC
CASSSGLAGGPGYEQYF
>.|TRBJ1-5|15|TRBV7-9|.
TGTGCCAGCAGCTTAGAGGGGGGACCCAATCAGCCCCAGCATTTT
CASSLEGGPNQPQHF
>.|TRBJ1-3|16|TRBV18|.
TGTGCCAGCTCGGGGGGGGGTCCCCGCTCTGGAAACACCATATATTTT
CASSGGGPRSGNTIYF
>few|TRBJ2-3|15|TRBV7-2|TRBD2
TGTGCCAGCAGCTTAATAGCGGGGCTCGGAGATACGCAGTATTTT
CASSLIAGLGDTQYF
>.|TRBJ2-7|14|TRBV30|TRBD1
TGTGCCTGGAGATCGGGACAGGGGGGCTCCGAGCAGTACTTC
CAWRSGQGGSEQYF
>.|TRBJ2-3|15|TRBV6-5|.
TGTGCCAGCAGTTACAGCGGCGTCCCCACAGATACGCAGTATTTT
CASSYSGVPTDTQYF
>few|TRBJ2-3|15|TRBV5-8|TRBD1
TGTGCCAGCAGCCCGGGACAGGGGATCACAGATACGCAGTATTTT
CASSPGQGITDTQYF
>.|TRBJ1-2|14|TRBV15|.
TGTGCCACCAGCAGAGAAAGGACCGAGAGGGGCTACACCTTC
CATSRERTERGYTF
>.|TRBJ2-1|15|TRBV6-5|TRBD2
TGTGCCAGCAGTTACAGTACTAGCGGGAGTTATGAGCAGTTCTTC
CASSYSTSGSYEQFF
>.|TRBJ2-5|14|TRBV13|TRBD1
TGTGCCAGCAGCTGGACAGGGCTTTCCGAGACCCAGTACTTC
CASSWTGLSETQYF
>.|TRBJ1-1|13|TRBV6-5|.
TGTGCCAGCTCCGTAGTATGGAACACTGAAGCTTTCTTT
CASSVVWNTEAFF
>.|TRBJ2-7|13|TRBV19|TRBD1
TGTGCCAGTGGTACAGGGGCCTCCTACGAGCAGTACTTC
CASGTGASYEQYF
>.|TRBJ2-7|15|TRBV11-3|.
TGTGCCAGCAGCTTTGGGCTCGACAGGCAGGGCGAGCAGTACTTC
CASSFGLDRQGEQYF
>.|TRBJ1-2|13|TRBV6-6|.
TGTGCCAGCAGCCCCTCGAACACCTATGGCTACACCTTC
CASSPSNTYGYTF
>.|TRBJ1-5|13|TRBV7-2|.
TGTGCCAGCAGCAAACAGGCCAATCAGCCCCAGCATTTT
CASSKQANQPQHF
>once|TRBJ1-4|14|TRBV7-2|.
TGTGCCAGCAGCTTAGACCGGGGCAATGAAAAACTGTTTTTT
CASSLDRGNEKLFF
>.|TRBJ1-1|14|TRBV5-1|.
TGCGCCAGCAGCTTCGGCGATGGGGGGACTGAAGCTTTCTTT
CASSFGDGGTEAFF
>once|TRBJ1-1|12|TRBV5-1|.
TGCGCCAGCAGCTTCCAGGGTCCTGAAGCTTTCTTT
CASSFQGPEAFF
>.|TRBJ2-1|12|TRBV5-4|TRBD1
TGTGCCAGCAGCTTTCCCGGGACAGGGGAGTTCTTC
CASSFPGTGEFF
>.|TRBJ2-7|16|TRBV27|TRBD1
TGTGCCAGCAGCCCCACCAACAGGGGGATTTGGTACGAGCAGTACTTC
CASSPTNRGIWYEQYF
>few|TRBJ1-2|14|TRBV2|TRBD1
TGTGCCAGCAGGTCTGGGACAGCTTACTATGGCTACACCTTC
CASRSGTAYYGYTF
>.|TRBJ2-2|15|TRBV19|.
TGTGCCAGTAGTACTTATGGCGCGAACACCGGGGAGCTGTTTTTT
CASSTYGANTGELFF
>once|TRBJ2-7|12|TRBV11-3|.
TGTGCTAGCAGCTTAGATCCCTACGAGCAGTACTTC
CASSLDPYEQYF
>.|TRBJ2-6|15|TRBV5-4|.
TGTGCCAGCAGCCTAGGGAGCTCTGGGGCCAACGTCCTGACTTTC
CASSLGSSGANVLTF
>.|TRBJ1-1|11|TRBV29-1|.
TGCACCGTGGGACGGTACACTGAAGCTTTCTTT
CTVGRYTEAFF
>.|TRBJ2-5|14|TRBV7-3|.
TGTGCCAGCAGCTTAGGGCCCTTACAAGAGACCCAGTACTTC
CASSLGPLQETQYF
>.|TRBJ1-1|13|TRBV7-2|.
TGTGCCAGCAGCTCTCAGGGGAACACTGAAGCTTTCTTT
CASSSQGNTEAFF
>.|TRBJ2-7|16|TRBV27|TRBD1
TGTGCCAGCAGTTTACCGCTAACAGGGGGCGCCTACGAGCAGTACTTC
CASSLPLTGGAYEQYF
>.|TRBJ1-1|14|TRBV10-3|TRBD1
TGTGCCATCACCCAGGGGGGGACGAACACTGAAGCTTTCTTT
CAITQGGTNTEAFF
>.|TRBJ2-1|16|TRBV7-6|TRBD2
TGTGCCAGCAGCGACCCGGGACTAGCGGGGGGGCGGGAGCAGTTCTTC
CASSDPGLAGGREQFF
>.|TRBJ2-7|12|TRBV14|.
TGTGCCAGCGCCAATAGGGCCTACGAGCAGTACTTC
CASANRAYEQYF
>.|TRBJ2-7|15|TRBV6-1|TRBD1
TGTGCCAGCAGACGCAGGGACAGGGAGGCTTACGAGCAGTACTTC
CASRRRDREAYEQYF
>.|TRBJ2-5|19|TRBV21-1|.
TGTGCCAGCAGCAAAACAGGGAAAGGTTTCCGGCGTTCAGGAGAGACCCAGTACTTC
CASSKTGKGFRRSGETQYF
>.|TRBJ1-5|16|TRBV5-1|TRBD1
TGCGCCAGCAGCTTGGAGGCAGGGGGCGCCTCAGGGCCCCAGCATTTT
CASSLEAGGASGPQHF
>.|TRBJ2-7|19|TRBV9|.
TGTGCCAGCAGCGTAGGCCCCGCCAGGGGCTCATCCTCAAACTACGAGCAGTACTTC
CASSVGPARGSSSNYEQYF